These 25 T cell receptor beta chains originate from one sample sequenced in a study of blood T cell repertoires in COVID-19. Sequenced by immunoSEQ multiplex PCR; TCRdb stores in-frame clones only, minus some. The sample has approximately 210,000 clones, more than 75% seen once. Material: peripheral blood. The receptors derive from a woman aged 40 to 55 with acute or convalescent COVID-19.

The chain combines TRBV18 with TRBJ1-4; D is ambiguous. This CDR3 is 17 amino acids long. Trimming shortened V by 3 bases and J by 5 bases, and 19 bases separated the two germline ends. From germline, CDR1 is KGHSH and CDR2 LQKENI. The CDR3 DNA reads as TGTGCCAGCTCACCCCCTGAGTCAGTTGGCGGGAATGAAAAACTGTTTTTT. Translated: CASSPPESVGGNEKLFF.

The chain recombines TRBV11-2 with TRBJ2-7, with a possible D match to TRBD2 (5 bases). V lost 4 bases and J 3 bases, leaving 13 bases between the germline ends. This CDR3 spans 14 amino acids. Germline CDR1 reads SGHAT; CDR2 reads FQNNGV. CDR3 nucleotide sequence: TGTGCCAGCAGCTCCATGACGGGATACTACGAGCAGTACTTC. It is translated as CASSSMTGYYEQYF.

The chain recombines TRBV5-1 with TRBJ1-3; D is undetermined. V was shortened by 4 bases and J by 8 bases, with 10 bases between the two germline ends. The CDR3 loop spans 12 amino acids. Germline CDR1 is SGHRS and CDR2 is YFSETQ. CDR3 bases: TGCGCCAGCAGCCCGGTCGGTGACACCATATATTTT. Protein: CASSPVGDTIYF.

The V call is TRBV5-1, the J call TRBJ2-3; D is unclear. Trimming took off 7 bases at V and 1 base at J, with 16 bases between the two ends. This CDR3 region has 15 residues. From germline, CDR1 is SGHRS and CDR2 YFSETQ. In DNA form, the CDR3 reads TGCGCCAGCCGCAGAAACAACCGGGGCACAGATACGCAGTATTTT. The encoded protein is CASRRNNRGTDTQYF.

The chain couples TRBV4-3 to TRBJ1-1; maybe TRBD1 (5 bases). The CDR3 loop spans 16 amino acids. CDR1 is LGHNA and CDR2 is YSLEER in the germline V gene. The V end was cut by 1 base, the J end by 6 bases, with 18 bases between. The CDR3: CASSQGRQRELAEAFF. The CDR3 DNA reads TGCGCCAGCAGCCAAGGTAGACAGAGAGAGTTGGCTGAAGCTTTCTTT.

The chain employs TRBV6-2 or TRBV6-3 and TRBJ2-3; 8 bases map to TRBD2. The trim removed 4 bases at V and 2 bases at J, leaving 8 bases unmatched. The CDR3 sequence is 16 residues long. CDR1 and CDR2 (germline): MNHEY, SVGEGT. The CDR3 spells CASSSPGLGNTDTQYF. The CDR3, as DNA: TGTGCCAGCAGTTCACCGGGACTAGGAAACACAGATACGCAGTATTTT.

In this sample, this clone turned up once. The V gene is TRBV3-1 (or the pseudogene TRBV3-2), the J gene TRBJ1-1; 7 nucleotides align to TRBD1. CDR1 is LGHDT, CDR2 YNNKEL, per germline (reference sequence). The CDR3 length is 15 residues. V was pared by 2 bases and J by 3 bases, with 6 bases of the junction left unmatched. The CDR3 region has the DNA TGTGCCAGCAGCCAAACAACAGGGGCGGACACTGAAGCTTTCTTT. It specifies CASSQTTGADTEAFF.

The J gene is TRBJ1-1, the V gene TRBV12-3 or TRBV12-4; perhaps TRBD1 as D (5 bases). V shed 5 bases and J shed 7 bases, with 11 bases lying between them. The CDR3 covers 12 residues. The CDR3 protein is CASSKRGGEAFF. Written as DNA, the CDR3 is TGTGCCAGCAGTAAAAGGGGTGGTGAAGCTTTCTTT.

The V gene is TRBV6-5, the J gene TRBJ2-7; perhaps TRBD2 as D (7 bases). V was clipped by 8 bases and J by 2 bases, with 13 bases between them. The CDR3 is 13 amino acids. The germline gives CDR1 MNHEY, CDR2 SVGAGI. DNA for the CDR3: TGTGCCAGCGGGAGGGGGGGGGCCTACGAGCAGTACTTC. Translating gives CASGRGGAYEQYF.

The chain recombines TRBV27 with TRBJ2-2, with unresolved D. Trimming took 4 bases from V and 1 from J, leaving 10 bases between them. The CDR3 totals 15 residues. Germline CDR1 reads MNHEY; CDR2 reads SMNVEV (reference sequence). The CDR3 region has the DNA TGTGCCAGCAGTTACGGAGCATTGAACACCGGGGAGCTGTTTTTT. Protein sequence: CASSYGALNTGELFF.

The V and J genes are TRBV5-5 and TRBJ2-1; 11 bases map to TRBD1. Germline loops: CDR1 SGHKS, CDR2 YYEKEE (reference sequence). J was trimmed by 6 bases and V by 4 bases; bases with no gene match: 15. This CDR3 is 18 amino acids long. The CDR3 DNA reads TGTGCCAGCAGCAGGACAGGGGGCGGGTCGGGAGCTAGCAATGAGCAGTTCTTC. Protein: CASSRTGGGSGASNEQFF.

This chain joins TRBV6-4 and TRBJ1-2; D is undetermined. V lost 6 bases to trimming and J lost 1 base, with 27 bases between them. CDR1 is MRHNA and CDR2 is SNTAGT in the germline V gene. This CDR3 contains 19 residues. The CDR3, as DNA: TGTGCCAGCAGCAGTGAGTTTGGAGAGTGGATTCAATATAACTATGGCTACACCTTC. It yields the protein CASSSEFGEWIQYNYGYTF.

V gene TRBV4-3 combines with J gene TRBJ2-2; TRBD2 matches at 9 bases. Germline CDR1 LGHNA, CDR2 YSLEER. V was clipped by 0 bases and J by 2 bases; unmatched bases: 4. This CDR3 spans 17 amino acids. CDR3: CASSQEREGINTGELFF. The CDR3 nucleotides read TGCGCCAGCAGCCAAGAGCGGGAGGGGATTAACACCGGGGAGCTGTTTTTT.

This clone has only a few counts. This rearrangement joins TRBV25-1 to TRBJ1-4, with 11 positions matching TRBD1. The CDR3 is 14 amino acids. V lost 4 bases and J lost 8; bases outside the gene matches: 3. Germline V gene sequence: CDR1 MGHDK, CDR2 SYGVNS. The CDR3: CASSGGQGAEKLFF. DNA of the CDR3: TGTGCCAGCAGTGGAGGACAGGGGGCAGAAAAACTGTTTTTT.

This clone showed up just a few times. CDR3: CASSEDRGSYNEQFF. In nucleotides, the CDR3 is TGTGCCAGCAGTGAAGACAGGGGATCCTACAATGAGCAGTTCTTC. V and J are TRBV6-1 and TRBJ2-1; 7 bases align to TRBD1. There are 15 residues in the CDR3. Germline CDR1 reads MNHNS; CDR2 reads SASEGT. Trimming removed 1 base from V and 1 base from J; junction bases left unmatched: 1.

The chain is built from TRBV30 and TRBJ2-5; TRBD1 matches 8 bases. CDR1 is GTSNPN, CDR2 SVGIG, per germline (reference sequence). V trimming: 8 bases; J trimming: 3 bases; junction bases outside the gene matches: 5. The CDR3 has 12 amino acids. The CDR3 DNA sequence: TGTGCCGGCCGACAGGGGAAAGAGACCCAGTACTTC. It yields the protein CAGRQGKETQYF.

The V call is TRBV3-1 (or the pseudogene TRBV3-2), the J call TRBJ2-3; 8 bases fit TRBD1. Looked up from germline, CDR1 is LGHDT and CDR2 is YNNKEL (reference sequence). CDR3 length: 16 amino acids. After removal of 2 bases from V and 5 bases from J, the junction contained 9 bases not matched to a gene. For the CDR3, the DNA is TGTGCCAGCAGCCAACCGACAGGGGTGACGATAGATACGCAGTATTTT. It specifies CASSQPTGVTIDTQYF.

This chain joins TRBV29-1 and TRBJ1-2, with D tentatively TRBD1 (6 bases). V shed 3 bases and J shed 8 bases, with 19 bases lying between them. The CDR3 has 14 residues. Looked up from germline, CDR1 is SQVTM and CDR2 is ANQGSEA. CDR3 loop: CSVEGPGGLEGYTF. The CDR3 DNA follows: TGCAGCGTTGAGGGACCGGGGGGCTTGGAGGGCTACACCTTC.

The rearrangement uses TRBV6-5 and TRBJ1-1; D is undetermined. Trimming shortened V by 4 bases and J by 0 bases, and 6 bases separated the two germline ends. CDR1 and CDR2 (germline): MNHEY, SVGAGI. This CDR3 is built from 13 residues. CDR3: CASSFTVNTEAFF. For the CDR3, the DNA is TGTGCCAGCAGTTTTACGGTGAACACTGAAGCTTTCTTT.

About this clone: Other DNA sequences from this sample encode an identical CDR3 as well. In nucleotides, the CDR3 is TGTGCCAGCAGCCAAGAGGGGAGGGGCCAAGAGACCCAGTACTTC. Translated, it gives CASSQEGRGQETQYF. This chain connects TRBV14 to TRBJ2-5; 7 bases fit TRBD2. J gave up 1 base and V 0 bases, and 2 bases lay outside the gene matches. Germline CDR1 reads SGHDN; CDR2 reads FVKESK. This CDR3 contains 15 residues.

This clone was picked up a small number of times. DNA of the CDR3: TGTGCCAGTCAGGGACAGGGCCAGTCCGCCAATGAAAAACTGTTTTTT. It encodes CASQGQGQSANEKLFF. The V call is TRBV25-1, the J call TRBJ1-4, with 9 positions matching TRBD1. CDR1 and CDR2 from the germline V gene are MGHDK and SYGVNS. There are 16 residues in the CDR3. The junction had 13 bases not matched to a gene; V was cut back by 9 bases and J by 5 bases. Based on the CDR3 plus reference TRBV25-1 and TRBJ1-4, the full variable domain is EADIYQTPRYLVIGTGKKITLECSQTMGHDKMYWYQQDPGMELHLIHYSYGVNSTEKGDLSSESTVSRIRTEHFPLTLESARPSHTSQYLCASQGQGQSANEKLFFGSGTQLSVL.

This chain connects TRBV18 to TRBJ1-1; 8 bases match TRBD1. V lost 2 bases and J lost 10; bases outside the gene matches: 9. This CDR3 has 14 amino acids. The germline CDR1 and CDR2 sequences are KGHSH and LQKENI. The CDR3 spells CASSPLGQGPAAFF. The CDR3 DNA sequence: TGTGCCAGCTCACCATTAGGACAGGGCCCTGCAGCTTTCTTT.

The J gene is TRBJ2-1, the V gene TRBV7-8; 8 nucleotides agree with TRBD2. Germline trimming cut 0 bases from V and 4 bases from J; bases unmatched to any gene: 2. The CDR3 runs 15 residues. Germline assignment: CDR1 SGHVS and CDR2 FQNEAQ. This CDR3 is CASSLAGGAYNEQFF. CDR3 sequence (DNA): TGTGCCAGCAGCTTAGCCGGGGGGGCTTACAATGAGCAGTTCTTC.

This clone was seen only once. J is TRBJ2-1 and V is TRBV5-5; the match to TRBD1 covers 10 bases. The V gene's germline CDR1 is SGHKS and CDR2 YYEKEE (reference sequence). CDR3 length: 16 residues. V was clipped by 4 bases and J by 3 bases; unmatched bases: 7. Written as DNA, the CDR3 is TGTGCCAGCAGCCTGAGACAGGGGGCTCTCTACAATGAGCAGTTCTTC. Protein product: CASSLRQGALYNEQFF.

V and J are TRBV29-1 and TRBJ2-3; D unclear. Germline CDR1 and CDR2: SQVTM and ANQGSEA. Trimming removed 4 bases from V and 2 bases from J, with 7 bases in between. The CDR3 sequence is 12 residues long. CDR3 sequence reads: CSVAPLTDTQYF. The CDR3 nucleotides are TGCAGCGTTGCCCCCCTCACAGATACGCAGTATTTT.